These 28 T cell receptor beta chains share one sample of origin, sequenced in a study of cytomegalovirus exposure and HLA in healthy donors. Here immunoSEQ multiplex PCR was the method, and the copy in TCRdb shows in-frame clones only, minus some. This table has fewer than 150,000 clones, 82% appearing once. The material sequenced was PBMCs. The receptor set was obtained from a man aged 25 to 45 in good health and CMV-seropositive.

The chain combines TRBV5-4 with TRBJ2-5; D remains unclear. Germline V lookup: CDR1 SGHNT, CDR2 YYREEE (reference sequence). V was pared by 2 bases and J by 2 bases, with 10 bases between. The CDR3 loop spans 14 amino acids. CDR3 sequence: CASSLSARQETQYF. The CDR3, as DNA: TGTGCCAGCAGCTTAAGTGCGCGGCAAGAGACCCAGTACTTC.

The chain combines TRBV6-6 with TRBJ2-7; 9 positions match TRBD1. The J segment lost 5 bases and the V segment lost 2 bases, leaving 10 bases of the junction unmatched. CDR3 size: 16 residues. CDR1 and CDR2 (germline): MNHNY, SVGAGI (reference sequence). The CDR3 DNA sequence: TGTGCCAGCAGTTACCCGGAACAGGGGGCGCATCACGAGCAGTACTTC. Amino acid sequence: CASSYPEQGAHHEQYF.

This clone appeared once. The chain is built from TRBV2 and TRBJ2-3; D perhaps matches TRBD2 (6 bases). The V and J ends lost 6 bases and 6 bases respectively, with 19 bases between them. The germline CDR1 and CDR2 sequences are SNHLY and FYNNEI. This CDR3 is built from 15 residues. The CDR3 is CASRRRDGRKDTQYF. The CDR3 DNA reads TGTGCCAGCAGGCGTCGGGACGGGAGAAAGGATACGCAGTATTTT.

The chain has TRBV4-3 and TRBJ2-1; 8 bases map to TRBD2. The CDR3 length is 16 residues. J gave up 5 bases and V 1 base, and 7 bases lay outside the gene matches. Germline V CDR1 and CDR2: LGHNA, YSLEER. The CDR3 reads CASSQGSGAANNEQFF. CDR3 DNA sequence: TGCGCCAGCAGCCAAGGTAGCGGGGCCGCTAACAATGAGCAGTTCTTC.

The chain recombines TRBV5-6 with TRBJ2-7, with D possibly TRBD2 on 5 matching bases. The germline V gene has CDR1 SGHDT and CDR2 YYEEEE. Trimming took off 3 bases at V and 1 base at J, with 14 bases between the two ends. The CDR3 totals 15 residues. This CDR3 is CASSSGGEHSYEQYF. The DNA for the CDR3 is TGTGCCAGCAGCTCTGGTGGGGAGCATTCCTACGAGCAGTACTTC. Full variable domain (rest looked up from reference TRBV5-6 and TRBJ2-7): DAGVTQSPTHLIKTRGQQVTLRCSPKSGHDTVSWYQQALGQGPQFIFQYYEEEERQRGNFPDRFSGHQFPNYSSELNVNALLLGDSALYLCASSSGGEHSYEQYFGPGTRLTVT.

The genes are TRBV6-1 and TRBJ1-2, with D tentatively TRBD1 (6 bases). V was cut by 4 bases and J by 4 bases, with 19 bases left in between. Germline assignment: CDR1 MNHNS and CDR2 SASEGT. CDR3 length: 16 amino acids. The CDR3 DNA is TGTGCCAGCAGTGTACGTGAGGGTGACAGGATCTATGGCTACACCTTC. Translated: CASSVREGDRIYGYTF.

This clone occurred once. The chain has TRBV28 and TRBJ1-5; D ambiguous. In germline, CDR1 is MDHEN, CDR2 SYDVKM. Deletions cut 5 bases from V and 4 bases from J, with 6 bases between. The CDR3 runs to 12 residues. CDR3 protein: CASSPYNQPQHF. As DNA, the CDR3 is TGTGCCAGCAGTCCGTATAATCAGCCCCAGCATTTT.

This chain connects TRBV10-1 to TRBJ2-2, with D possibly being TRBD2 (6 bases). The germline CDR1 and CDR2 sequences are WNHNN and SYGVQD (reference sequence). The V gene lost 6 bases and the J gene lost 11 bases, with 16 bases spanning the gap. The CDR3 loop spans 13 amino acids. The CDR3 sequence is CASSQPGLHELFF. The CDR3 DNA reads as TGCGCCAGCAGCCAACCGGGACTCCATGAGCTGTTTTTT.

The V gene is TRBV5-4, the J gene TRBJ1-2, with D perhaps matching TRBD1 (6 bases). Germline assignment: CDR1 SGHNT and CDR2 YYREEE (reference sequence). This CDR3 contains 12 residues. Deletions cut 5 bases from V and 3 bases from J, with 8 bases between. The CDR3 here is CASRSGDYGYTF. In DNA form, the CDR3 reads TGTGCCAGCAGGTCAGGGGACTATGGCTACACCTTC.

The chain links TRBV19 to TRBJ1-2; 7 nucleotides line up with TRBD1. Germline assignment: CDR1 LNHDA and CDR2 SQIVND (reference sequence). The CDR3 contains 13 residues. V shed 7 bases and J 0 bases; nucleotides not matched to a gene: 2. The CDR3 DNA reads TGTGCCAGTAAAAGGGGGCCTAACTATGGCTACACCTTC. As protein: CASKRGPNYGYTF.

This clone occurred a few times. The chain links TRBV2 to TRBJ1-2, with D unclear. Germline V gives CDR1 SNHLY, CDR2 FYNNEI. The CDR3 is 13 residues long. Trimming shortened V by 10 bases and J by 3 bases, and 15 bases separated the two germline ends. CDR3 in amino acids: CATLDQDYYGYTF. The CDR3 DNA sequence: TGTGCCACACTCGACCAGGATTACTATGGCTACACCTTC. The whole variable domain, remainder taken from reference TRBV2 and TRBJ1-2, is EPEVTQTPSHQVTQMGQEVILRCVPISNHLYFYWYRQILGQKVEFLVSFYNNEISEKSEIFDDQFSVERPDGSNFTLKIRSTKLEDSAMYFCATLDQDYYGYTFGSGTRLTVV.

V is TRBV10-3 and J is TRBJ2-7, with 7 nucleotides matching TRBD2. The ends lost 4 bases at V and 2 bases at J; junction bases unmatched: 2. Germline V gives CDR1 ENHRY, CDR2 SYGVKD. This CDR3 has 13 residues. The CDR3 protein is CAISGGSTYEQYF. The CDR3 region has the DNA TGTGCCATCAGTGGCGGGAGCACCTACGAGCAGTACTTC.

The chain has TRBV5-1 and TRBJ2-2; 15 nucleotides agree with TRBD2. The CDR3 has 17 residues. Germline trimming cut 6 bases from V and 4 bases from J; bases unmatched to any gene: 7. Germline CDR1 reads SGHRS; CDR2 reads YFSETQ. CDR3 in DNA: TGCGCCAGCACTGTCGGACTAGCGGGGGGGCGCACCGGGGAGCTGTTTTTT. This translates into CASTVGLAGGRTGELFF. Looking up the rest from reference TRBV5-1 and TRBJ2-2 gives the full variable domain: KAGVTQTPRYLIKTRGQQVTLSCSPISGHRSVSWYQQTPGQGLQFLFEYFSETQRNKGNFPGRFSGRQFSNSRSEMNVSTLELGDSALYLCASTVGLAGGRTGELFFGEGSRLTVL.

The chain joins TRBV6-6 to TRBJ2-7; unclear D gene. Looked up from germline, CDR1 is MNHNY and CDR2 is SVGAGI (reference sequence). V dropped 0 bases and J dropped 2 bases, with 5 bases sitting between them. The length of the CDR3 is 13 residues. The CDR3 is CASSYSLAYEQYF. DNA of the CDR3: TGTGCCAGCAGTTACTCCCTTGCCTACGAGCAGTACTTC.

The V call is TRBV10-3, the J call TRBJ2-3; D unresolved. Trimming shortened V by 6 bases and J by 2 bases, and 9 bases separated the two germline ends. The CDR3 extends over 13 amino acids. The germline CDR1 and CDR2 sequences are ENHRY and SYGVKD. Here the CDR3 reads CAISGQVTDTQYF. In DNA form, the CDR3 reads TGTGCCATCAGCGGTCAGGTCACAGATACGCAGTATTTT.

The chain couples TRBV11-2 to TRBJ1-1; D possibly corresponds to TRBD1 (5 bases). V lost 3 bases to trimming and J lost 5 bases, with 16 bases between them. CDR3 length equals 15 residues. The V gene's germline CDR1 is SGHAT and CDR2 FQNNGV. CDR3 protein: CASSFLLGGSTEAFF. The CDR3 nucleotides are TGTGCCAGCAGCTTCCTGCTGGGGGGAAGTACTGAAGCTTTCTTT.

This clone appeared a single time. The chain has TRBV19 and TRBJ2-7; weak D call: TRBD1 (5 bases). Per the germline V gene, CDR1 is LNHDA and CDR2 is SQIVND (reference sequence). This CDR3 spans 14 amino acids. The ends were cut back, 7 bases at V and 2 bases at J, with 15 bases in the middle. CDR3 DNA: TGTGCCAGTACATCCAAGGGGATCCCCTACGAGCAGTACTTC. Protein product: CASTSKGIPYEQYF.

V usage is TRBV9 and J usage is TRBJ1-2, with TRBD1 matching 7 bases. Germline V gene data show CDR1 as SGDLS and CDR2 as YYNGEE. With 4 bases clipped from V and 8 bases from J, the junction kept 11 bases outside the gene matches. This CDR3 comprises 14 residues. CDR3 amino acids: CASSKDRDRGGYTF. The CDR3 coding sequence is TGTGCCAGCAGCAAAGACCGGGACAGAGGAGGCTACACCTTC. The full variable domain, with the rest looked up from reference TRBV9 and TRBJ1-2, is DSGVTQTPKHLITATGQRVTLRCSPRSGDLSVYWYQQSLDQGLQFLIQYYNGEERAKGNILERFSAQQFPDLHSELNLSSLELGDSALYFCASSKDRDRGGYTFGSGTRLTVV.

The chain is built from TRBV2 and TRBJ2-7; TRBD1 might be the D (6 bases). Germline lookup yields CDR1 SNHLY and CDR2 FYNNEI. The CDR3 sequence is 13 residues long. V lost 2 bases and J 3 bases, leaving 8 bases between the germline ends. The CDR3 DNA is TGTGCCAGCAGTGAACAGGGGCTCTACGAGCAGTACTTC. Its translation is CASSEQGLYEQYF.

The chain uses TRBV7-3 and TRBJ2-3; 10 bases are shared with TRBD2. Germline CDR1 is SGHTA and CDR2 is FQGTGA. Trimming cost V 4 bases and J 8 bases; bases outside gene matches: 12. The CDR3 spans 16 residues. DNA of the CDR3: TGTGCCAGCAGCTCCACAGCGGGAGGGCCTTCGATTACGCAGTATTTT. Residues: CASSSTAGGPSITQYF.

J is TRBJ2-7 and V is TRBV15, with D perhaps matching TRBD1 (6 bases). CDR3 length: 14 amino acids. CDR1 LNHNV and CDR2 YYDKDF come from the germline V gene (reference sequence). Trimming removed 3 bases at V and 4 bases at J, with 13 bases between. CDR3 DNA: TGTGCCACCAGCAGTGGGGGCAGAGCTTACGAGCAGTACTTC. It specifies CATSSGGRAYEQYF.

The V and J genes are TRBV4-2 and TRBJ2-7, with D maybe TRBD2 (6 bases). Trimming cost V 0 bases and J 5 bases, with 20 bases left between them. The CDR3 is 17 residues long. The V gene's germline CDR1 is LGHNA and CDR2 YNFKEQ. CDR3 sequence (DNA): TGTGCCAGCAGCCAAGAGGGGACCGGGGGAGGTTTCCACGAGCAGTACTTC. This sequence encodes CASSQEGTGGGFHEQYF.

This rearrangement joins TRBV5-6 to TRBJ2-5, with TRBD1 as a possible D gene (5 bases). CDR1 is SGHDT and CDR2 is YYEEEE in the germline V gene. The CDR3 covers 16 residues. The V gene lost 0 bases and the J gene lost 5 bases, with 17 bases spanning the gap. Here the CDR3 reads CASSLDTGRNRETQYF. Written as DNA, the CDR3 is TGTGCCAGCAGCTTGGATACAGGCCGGAATAGGGAGACCCAGTACTTC.

This clone was picked up a small number of times. V usage is TRBV2 and J usage is TRBJ1-4; the D gene is possibly TRBD1 (6 bases). Trimming shortened V by 6 bases and J by 7 bases, and 18 bases separated the two germline ends. Germline values: CDR1 SNHLY, CDR2 FYNNEI. The length of the CDR3 is 15 residues. The CDR3 bases are TGTGCCAGCAGGCTTAGGGGGATTAGTGGTGAAAAACTGTTTTTT. It is translated as CASRLRGISGEKLFF.

This chain uses TRBV5-1 with TRBJ2-7; 12 nucleotides line up with TRBD2. The CDR3 is 15 amino acids. V shed 0 bases, J shed 6 bases, and the junction held 4 bases outside the gene matches. Germline V CDR1 and CDR2: SGHRS, YFSETQ. The CDR3 DNA reads as TGCGCCAGCAGCTTGGACCTAGCGGGGGGGCTCGAGCAGTACTTC. The encoded protein is CASSLDLAGGLEQYF.

The chain employs TRBV5-1 and TRBJ2-2; 14 nucleotides align to TRBD2. The germline gives CDR1 SGHRS, CDR2 YFSETQ. The CDR3 runs to 18 residues. V lost 0 bases, J lost 7 bases, and 8 bases stayed unmatched. CDR3 in amino acids: CASSLAGTSGSLGGELFF. CDR3 DNA: TGCGCCAGCAGCTTGGCAGGGACTAGCGGGAGCTTAGGCGGGGAGCTGTTTTTT.

This chain links TRBV5-1 with TRBJ2-2, with a tentative D call TRBD2 (5 bases). Germline values: CDR1 SGHRS, CDR2 YFSETQ. The V and J ends lost 1 base and 3 bases respectively, with 7 bases between them. CDR3 length: 14 amino acids. The CDR3 DNA is TGCGCCAGCAGCTTGTCGGGGTACACCGGGGAGCTGTTTTTT. Translated: CASSLSGYTGELFF.

This clone was recorded once. V is TRBV18 and J is TRBJ1-3, with a weak D call TRBD1 (6 bases). CDR3 length equals 15 residues. Germline CDR1 reads KGHSH; CDR2 reads LQKENI. The V end was cut by 4 bases, the J end by 0 bases, with 10 bases between. This chain's CDR3 is CASSRRDNSGNTIYF. CDR3 DNA: TGTGCCAGCTCACGCCGGGACAACTCTGGAAACACCATATATTTT.